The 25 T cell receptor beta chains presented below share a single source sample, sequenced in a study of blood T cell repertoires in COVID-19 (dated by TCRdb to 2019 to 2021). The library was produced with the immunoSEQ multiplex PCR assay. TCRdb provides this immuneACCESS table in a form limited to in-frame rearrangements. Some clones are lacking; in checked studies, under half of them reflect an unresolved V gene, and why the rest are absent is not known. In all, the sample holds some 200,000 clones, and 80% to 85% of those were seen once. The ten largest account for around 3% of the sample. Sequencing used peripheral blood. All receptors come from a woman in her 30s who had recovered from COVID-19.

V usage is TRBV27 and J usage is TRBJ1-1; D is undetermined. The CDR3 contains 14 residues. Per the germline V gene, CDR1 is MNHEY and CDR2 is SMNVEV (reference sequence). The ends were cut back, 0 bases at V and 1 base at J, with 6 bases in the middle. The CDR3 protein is CASSLSRENTEAFF. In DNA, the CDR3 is TGTGCCAGCAGTTTATCGAGAGAGAACACTGAAGCTTTCTTT.

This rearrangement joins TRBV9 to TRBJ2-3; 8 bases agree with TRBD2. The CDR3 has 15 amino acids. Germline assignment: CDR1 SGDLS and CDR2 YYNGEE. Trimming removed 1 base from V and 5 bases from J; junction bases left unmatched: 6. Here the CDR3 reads CASSVTGTRGDTQYF. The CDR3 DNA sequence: TGTGCCAGCAGCGTAACCGGGACTAGAGGAGATACGCAGTATTTT.

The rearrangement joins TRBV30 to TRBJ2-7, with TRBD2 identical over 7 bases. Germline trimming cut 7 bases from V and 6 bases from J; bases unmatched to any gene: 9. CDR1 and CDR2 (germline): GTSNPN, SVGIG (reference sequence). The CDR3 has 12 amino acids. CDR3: CALGRASVEQYF. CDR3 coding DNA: TGTGCCTTAGGGAGGGCCTCGGTCGAGCAGTACTTC. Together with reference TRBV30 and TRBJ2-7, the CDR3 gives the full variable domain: SQTIHQWPATLVQPVGSPLSLECTVEGTSNPNLYWYRQAAGRGLQLLFYSVGIGQISSEVPQNLSASRPQDRQFILSSKKLLLSDSGFYLCALGRASVEQYFGPGTRLTVT.

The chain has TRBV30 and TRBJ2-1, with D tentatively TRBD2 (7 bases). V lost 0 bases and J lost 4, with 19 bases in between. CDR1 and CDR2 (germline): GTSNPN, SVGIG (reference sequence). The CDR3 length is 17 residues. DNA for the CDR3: TGTGCCTGGAGTGTCTGGGGGAGGGACATCGGTTACAATGAGCAGTTCTTC. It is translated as CAWSVWGRDIGYNEQFF.

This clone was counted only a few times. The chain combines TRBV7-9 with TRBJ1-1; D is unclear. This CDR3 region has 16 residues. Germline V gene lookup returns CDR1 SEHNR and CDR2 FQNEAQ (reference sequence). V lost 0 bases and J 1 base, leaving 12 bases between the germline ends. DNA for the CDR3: TGTGCCAGCAGCTTAGCCGCCACCGGAGGGAACACTGAAGCTTTCTTT. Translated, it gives CASSLAATGGNTEAFF.

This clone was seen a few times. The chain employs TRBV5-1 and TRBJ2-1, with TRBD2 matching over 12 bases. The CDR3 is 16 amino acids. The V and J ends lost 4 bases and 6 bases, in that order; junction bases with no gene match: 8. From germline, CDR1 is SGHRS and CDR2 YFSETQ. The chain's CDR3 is CASSTQTSGRINEQFF. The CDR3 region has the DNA TGCGCCAGCAGCACCCAGACTAGCGGGAGAATCAATGAGCAGTTCTTC.

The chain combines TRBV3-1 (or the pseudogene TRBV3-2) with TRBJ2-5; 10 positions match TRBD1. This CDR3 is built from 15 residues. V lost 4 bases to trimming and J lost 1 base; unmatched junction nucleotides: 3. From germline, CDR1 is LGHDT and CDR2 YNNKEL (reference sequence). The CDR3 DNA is TGTGCCAGCAGCCGGCGGACAGGGGGCCAAGAGACCCAGTACTTC. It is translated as CASSRRTGGQETQYF.

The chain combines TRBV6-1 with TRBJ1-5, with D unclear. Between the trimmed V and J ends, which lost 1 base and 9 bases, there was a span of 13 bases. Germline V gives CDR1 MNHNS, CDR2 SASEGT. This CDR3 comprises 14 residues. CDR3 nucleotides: TGTGCCAGCAGTGAAGATCTGGGCCCCCGGCCCCAGCATTTT. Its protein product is CASSEDLGPRPQHF.

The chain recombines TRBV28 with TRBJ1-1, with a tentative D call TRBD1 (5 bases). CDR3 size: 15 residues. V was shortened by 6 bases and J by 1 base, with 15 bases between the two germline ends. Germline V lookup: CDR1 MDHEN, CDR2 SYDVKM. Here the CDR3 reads CASSIQGAKNTEAFF. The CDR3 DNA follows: TGTGCCAGCAGCATCCAAGGGGCAAAGAACACTGAAGCTTTCTTT.

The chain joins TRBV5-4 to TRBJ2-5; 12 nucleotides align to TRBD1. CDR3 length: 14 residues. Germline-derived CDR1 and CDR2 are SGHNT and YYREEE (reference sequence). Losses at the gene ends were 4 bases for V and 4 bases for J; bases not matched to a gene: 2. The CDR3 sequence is CASSGDRGLETQYF. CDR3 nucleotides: TGTGCCAGCAGCGGGGACAGGGGGCTAGAGACCCAGTACTTC.

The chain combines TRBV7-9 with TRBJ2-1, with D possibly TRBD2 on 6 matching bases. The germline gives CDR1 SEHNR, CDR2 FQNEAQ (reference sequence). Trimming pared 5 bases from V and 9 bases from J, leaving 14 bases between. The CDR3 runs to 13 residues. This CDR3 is CASSRRLVGEQFF. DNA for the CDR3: TGTGCCAGCAGCCGAAGACTAGTCGGTGAGCAGTTCTTC. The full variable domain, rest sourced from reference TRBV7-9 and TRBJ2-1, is DTGVSQNPRHKITKRGQNVTFRCDPISEHNRLYWYRQTLGQGPEFLTYFQNEAQLEKSRLLSDRFSAERPKGSFSTLEIQRTEQGDSAMYLCASSRRLVGEQFFGPGTRLTVL.

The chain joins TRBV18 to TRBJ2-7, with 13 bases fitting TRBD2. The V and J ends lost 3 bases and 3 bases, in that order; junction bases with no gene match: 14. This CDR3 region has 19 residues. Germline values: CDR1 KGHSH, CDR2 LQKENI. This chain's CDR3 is CASSPAATSGRAGLYEQYF. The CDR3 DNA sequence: TGTGCCAGCTCACCTGCCGCTACTAGCGGGAGGGCTGGTCTCTACGAGCAGTACTTC.

CDR3 DNA sequence: TGTGCCAGCAGCTACCGACAGGGTGGAAATTCACCCCTCCACTTT. Its protein product is CASSYRQGGNSPLHF. The genes are TRBV7-9 and TRBJ1-6; 7 bases line up with TRBD1. The CDR3 spans 15 residues. The J segment lost 7 bases and the V segment lost 4 bases, leaving 7 bases of the junction unmatched. CDR1 SEHNR and CDR2 FQNEAQ come from the germline V gene (reference sequence). Combining the CDR3 with reference TRBV7-9 and TRBJ1-6 gives the whole variable domain DTGVSQNPRHKITKRGQNVTFRCDPISEHNRLYWYRQTLGQGPEFLTYFQNEAQLEKSRLLSDRFSAERPKGSFSTLEIQRTEQGDSAMYLCASSYRQGGNSPLHFGNGTRLTVT.

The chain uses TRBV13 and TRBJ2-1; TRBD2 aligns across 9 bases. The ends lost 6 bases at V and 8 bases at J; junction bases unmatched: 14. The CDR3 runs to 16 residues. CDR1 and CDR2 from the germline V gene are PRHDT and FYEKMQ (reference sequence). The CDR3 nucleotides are TGTGCCAGCAGTCTTCCTCTAGCGGGGCCTAGGCATGAGCAGTTCTTC. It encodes CASSLPLAGPRHEQFF.

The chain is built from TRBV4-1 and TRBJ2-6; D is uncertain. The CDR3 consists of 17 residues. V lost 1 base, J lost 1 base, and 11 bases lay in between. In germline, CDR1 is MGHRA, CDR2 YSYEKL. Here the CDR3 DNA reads TGCGCCAGCAGCCAAGGTCAGGCCAGGTCTGGGGCCAACGTCCTGACTTTC. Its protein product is CASSQGQARSGANVLTF.

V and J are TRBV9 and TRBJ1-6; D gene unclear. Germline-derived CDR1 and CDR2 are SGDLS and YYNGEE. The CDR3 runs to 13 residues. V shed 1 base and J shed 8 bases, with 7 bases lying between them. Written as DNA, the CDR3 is TGTGCCAGCAGCGTACGTAATGATTCACCCCTCCACTTT. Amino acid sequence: CASSVRNDSPLHF.

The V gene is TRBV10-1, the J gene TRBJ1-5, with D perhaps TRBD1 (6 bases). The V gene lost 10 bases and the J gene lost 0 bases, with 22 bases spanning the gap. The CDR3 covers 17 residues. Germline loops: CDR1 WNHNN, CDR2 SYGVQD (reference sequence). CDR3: CATQGLDRTDSNQPQHF. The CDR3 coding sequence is TGCGCCACCCAGGGGCTCGACAGGACCGATAGCAATCAGCCCCAGCATTTT.

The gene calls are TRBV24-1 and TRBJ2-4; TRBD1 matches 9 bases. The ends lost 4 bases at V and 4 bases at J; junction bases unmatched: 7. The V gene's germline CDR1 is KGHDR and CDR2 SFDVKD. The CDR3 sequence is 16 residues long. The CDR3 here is CATSEAAGTGKNIQYF. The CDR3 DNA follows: TGTGCCACCAGTGAAGCCGCCGGGACAGGGAAAAACATTCAGTACTTC.

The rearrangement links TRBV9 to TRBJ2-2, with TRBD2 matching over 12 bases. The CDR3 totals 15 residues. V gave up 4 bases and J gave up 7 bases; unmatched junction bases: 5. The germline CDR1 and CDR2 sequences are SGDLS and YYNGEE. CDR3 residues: CASSLTSGSYGELFF. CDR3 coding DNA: TGTGCCAGCAGCCTGACTAGCGGGAGTTACGGGGAGCTGTTTTTT. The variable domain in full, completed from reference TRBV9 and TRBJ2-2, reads DSGVTQTPKHLITATGQRVTLRCSPRSGDLSVYWYQQSLDQGLQFLIQYYNGEERAKGNILERFSAQQFPDLHSELNLSSLELGDSALYFCASSLTSGSYGELFFGEGSRLTVL.

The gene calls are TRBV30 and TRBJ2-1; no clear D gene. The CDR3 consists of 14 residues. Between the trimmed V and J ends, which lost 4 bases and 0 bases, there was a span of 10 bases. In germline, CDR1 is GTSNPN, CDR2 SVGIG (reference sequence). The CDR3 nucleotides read TGTGCCTGGATACCAGCGAACTCCTACAATGAGCAGTTCTTC. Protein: CAWIPANSYNEQFF.

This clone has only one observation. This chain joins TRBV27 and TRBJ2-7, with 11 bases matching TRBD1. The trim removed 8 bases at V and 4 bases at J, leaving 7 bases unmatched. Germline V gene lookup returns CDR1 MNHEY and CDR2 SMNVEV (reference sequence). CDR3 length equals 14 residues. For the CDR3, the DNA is TGTGCCAGCGGTTCCGGACAGGGGGCATACGAGCAGTACTTC. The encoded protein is CASGSGQGAYEQYF.

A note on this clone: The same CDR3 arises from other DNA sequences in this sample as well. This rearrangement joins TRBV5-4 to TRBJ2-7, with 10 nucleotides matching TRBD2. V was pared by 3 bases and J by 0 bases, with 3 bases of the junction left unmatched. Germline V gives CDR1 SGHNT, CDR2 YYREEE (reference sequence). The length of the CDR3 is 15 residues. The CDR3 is CASSSTSGFSYEQYF. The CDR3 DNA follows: TGTGCCAGCAGCTCGACTAGCGGGTTCTCCTACGAGCAGTACTTC.

DNA of the CDR3: TGTGCCAGCAGCCCCCAGGGGGCAGAGACCCAGTACTTC. As protein: CASSPQGAETQYF. The chain joins TRBV11-2 to TRBJ2-5; 8 bases align to TRBD1. The V and J ends lost 5 bases and 4 bases, in that order; junction bases with no gene match: 3. Germline CDR1 reads SGHAT; CDR2 reads FQNNGV. This CDR3 has 13 residues. Using reference TRBV11-2 and TRBJ2-5 for the parts outside the CDR3, the full variable domain is EAGVAQSPRYKIIEKRQSVAFWCNPISGHATLYWYQQILGQGPKLLIQFQNNGVVDDSQLPKDRFSAERLKGVDSTLKIQPAKLEDSAVYLCASSPQGAETQYFGPGTRLLVL.

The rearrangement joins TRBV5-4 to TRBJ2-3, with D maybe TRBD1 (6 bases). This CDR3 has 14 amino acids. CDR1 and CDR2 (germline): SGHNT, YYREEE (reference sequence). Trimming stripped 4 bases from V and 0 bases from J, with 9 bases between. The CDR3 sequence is CASSLDSSTDTQYF. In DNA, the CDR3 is TGTGCCAGCAGCCTGGACAGCAGCACAGATACGCAGTATTTT.

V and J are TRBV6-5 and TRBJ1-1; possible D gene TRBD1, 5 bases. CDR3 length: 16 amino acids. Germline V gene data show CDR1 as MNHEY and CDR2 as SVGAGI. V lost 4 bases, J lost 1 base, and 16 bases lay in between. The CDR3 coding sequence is TGTGCCAGCAGTTCCGCCCAGGGCTCCAGGAACACTGAAGCTTTCTTT. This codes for CASSSAQGSRNTEAFF.